This T cell receptor beta chain was recorded in a study of identical twins. Study-level points and caveats: The study reached conclusions through statistical analysis that was cross-sectional, not following the same donors. Memory repertoires showed no such pattern, whereas abundant cord blood beta clonotypes carried fewer insertions.

V dropped 6 bases and J dropped 0 bases, with 15 bases sitting between them. The CDR3 length is 17 residues. Points on this clonotype: The antigen is unknown.

Healthy Caucasian donors formed the entire cohort. In TCRdb, the 5' RACE reads were re-called with MiXCR into one record per CDR3 protein. The sample lists 550,000 to 800,000 distinct CDR3 sequences, less than 9% occurring once. The data also belong to a second study, concerning yellow fever vaccine responses in identical twins.

The gene calls are TRBV12-3 or TRBV12-4 and TRBJ2-6, with D perhaps matching TRBD2 (6 bases). Sequencing used PBMCs. The receptor was isolated from a woman aged 18-29 years in good health. The chain's CDR3 is CASSRGVRGSGANVLTF. CDR3 nucleotides: TGTGCCAGCAGCCGCGGGGTTAGAGGCTCTGGGGCCAACGTCCTGACTTTC.